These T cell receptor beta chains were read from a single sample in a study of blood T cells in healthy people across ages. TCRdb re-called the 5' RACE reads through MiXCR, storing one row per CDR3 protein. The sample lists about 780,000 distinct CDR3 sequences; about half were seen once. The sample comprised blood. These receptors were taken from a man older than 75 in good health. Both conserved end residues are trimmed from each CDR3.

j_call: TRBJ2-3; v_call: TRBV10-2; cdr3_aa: ASSEWDHRGTDTQY
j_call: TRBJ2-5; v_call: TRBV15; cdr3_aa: ATSRASTQETQY
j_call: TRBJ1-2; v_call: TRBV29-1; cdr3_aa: SVVGQGAGGYT
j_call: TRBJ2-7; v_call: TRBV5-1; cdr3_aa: ASSVGDAYEQY
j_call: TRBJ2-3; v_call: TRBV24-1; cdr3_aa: ATRQTGGADTQY
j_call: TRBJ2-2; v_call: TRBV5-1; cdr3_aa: ASSQQGLALNTGELF
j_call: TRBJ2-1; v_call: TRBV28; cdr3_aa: ASSFPLQGVYNEQF
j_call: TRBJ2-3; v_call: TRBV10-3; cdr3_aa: AINAGSTDTQY
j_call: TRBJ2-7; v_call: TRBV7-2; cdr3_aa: ASSLALAGGPPYEQY
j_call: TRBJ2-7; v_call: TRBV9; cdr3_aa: ASSVEQDPYEQY
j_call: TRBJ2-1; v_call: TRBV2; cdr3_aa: ASKEGLVGEQF
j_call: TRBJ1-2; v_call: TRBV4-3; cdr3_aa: AGSQGTANYDYT
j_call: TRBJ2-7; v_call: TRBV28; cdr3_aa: ASSSLGPGSYEQY
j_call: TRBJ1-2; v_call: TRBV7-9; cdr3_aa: ASSLSGTGLGYT
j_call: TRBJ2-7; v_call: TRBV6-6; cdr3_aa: ASTLEGKQY
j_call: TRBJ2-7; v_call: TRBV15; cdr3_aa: ATSREVTSGEQY